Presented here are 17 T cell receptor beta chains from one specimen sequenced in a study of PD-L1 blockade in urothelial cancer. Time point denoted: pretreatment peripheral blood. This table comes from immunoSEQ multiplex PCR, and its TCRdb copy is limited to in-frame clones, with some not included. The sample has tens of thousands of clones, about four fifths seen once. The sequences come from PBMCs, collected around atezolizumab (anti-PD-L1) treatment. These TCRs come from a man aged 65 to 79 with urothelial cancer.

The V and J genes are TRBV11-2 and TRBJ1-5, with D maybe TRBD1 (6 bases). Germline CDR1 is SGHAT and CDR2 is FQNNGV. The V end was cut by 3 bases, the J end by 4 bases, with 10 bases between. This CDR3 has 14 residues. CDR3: CASSFPGVNQPQHF. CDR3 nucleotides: TGTGCCAGCAGCTTTCCAGGGGTTAATCAGCCCCAGCATTTT.

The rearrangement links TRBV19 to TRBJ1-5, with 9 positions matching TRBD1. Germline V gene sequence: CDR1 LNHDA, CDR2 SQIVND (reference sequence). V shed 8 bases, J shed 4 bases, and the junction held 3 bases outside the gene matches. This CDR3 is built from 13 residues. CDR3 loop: CASGDRANQPQHF. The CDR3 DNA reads TGTGCCAGTGGGGACAGGGCGAATCAGCCCCAGCATTTT.

CDR3 nucleotides: TGCGCCAGCAGCGCCGGGACAGAGAAAAACATTCAGTACTTC. The encoded protein is CASSAGTEKNIQYF. The genes are TRBV5-1 and TRBJ2-4; 7 nucleotides match TRBD1. The germline gives CDR1 SGHRS, CDR2 YFSETQ. CDR3 length: 14 amino acids. The V and J ends lost 4 bases and 4 bases, in that order; junction bases with no gene match: 5.

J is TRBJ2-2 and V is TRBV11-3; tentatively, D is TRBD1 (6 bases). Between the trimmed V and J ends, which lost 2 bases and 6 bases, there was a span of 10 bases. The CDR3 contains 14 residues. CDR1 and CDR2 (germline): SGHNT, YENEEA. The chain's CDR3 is CASSLRQDPGELFF. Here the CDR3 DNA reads TGTGCCAGCAGCTTAAGACAGGACCCCGGGGAGCTGTTTTTT.

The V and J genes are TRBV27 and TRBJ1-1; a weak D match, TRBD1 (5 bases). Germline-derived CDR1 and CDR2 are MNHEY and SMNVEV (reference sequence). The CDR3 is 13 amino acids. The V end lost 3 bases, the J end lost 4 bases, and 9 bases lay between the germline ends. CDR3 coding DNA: TGTGCCAGCAGTTTGCTGGGGGGCACTGAAGCTTTCTTT. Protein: CASSLLGGTEAFF.

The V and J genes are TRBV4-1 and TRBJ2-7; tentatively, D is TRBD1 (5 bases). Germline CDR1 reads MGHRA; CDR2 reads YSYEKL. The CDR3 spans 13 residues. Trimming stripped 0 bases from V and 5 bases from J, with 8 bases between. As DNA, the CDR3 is TGCGCCAGCAGCCAAGAACCCAGGGACGAGCAGTACTTC. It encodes CASSQEPRDEQYF.

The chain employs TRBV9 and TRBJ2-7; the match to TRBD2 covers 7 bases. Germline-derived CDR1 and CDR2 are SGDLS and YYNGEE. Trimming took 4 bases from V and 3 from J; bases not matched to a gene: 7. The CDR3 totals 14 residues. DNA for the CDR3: TGTGCCAGCAGCCCAACCGCTAGCGGCTACGAGCAGTACTTC. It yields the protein CASSPTASGYEQYF.

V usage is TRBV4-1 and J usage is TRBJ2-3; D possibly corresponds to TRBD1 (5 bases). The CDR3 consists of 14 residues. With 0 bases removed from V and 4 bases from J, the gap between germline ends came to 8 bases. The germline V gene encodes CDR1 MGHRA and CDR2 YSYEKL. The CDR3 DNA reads TGCGCCAGCAGCCAAGACAGGGCAGCAGATACGCAGTATTTT. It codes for CASSQDRAADTQYF.

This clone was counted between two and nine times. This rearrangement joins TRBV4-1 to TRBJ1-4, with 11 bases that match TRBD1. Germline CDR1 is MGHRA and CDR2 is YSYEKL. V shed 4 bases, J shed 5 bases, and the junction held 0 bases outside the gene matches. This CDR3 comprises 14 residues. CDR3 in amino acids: CASSRDRGNEKLFF. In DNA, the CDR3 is TGCGCCAGCAGCCGGGACAGGGGGAATGAAAAACTGTTTTTT.

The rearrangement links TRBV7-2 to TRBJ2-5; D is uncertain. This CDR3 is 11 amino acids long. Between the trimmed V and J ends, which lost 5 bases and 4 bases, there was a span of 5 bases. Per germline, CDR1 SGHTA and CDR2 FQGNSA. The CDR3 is CASSQLETQYF. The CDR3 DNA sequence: TGTGCCAGCAGCCAACTAGAGACCCAGTACTTC.

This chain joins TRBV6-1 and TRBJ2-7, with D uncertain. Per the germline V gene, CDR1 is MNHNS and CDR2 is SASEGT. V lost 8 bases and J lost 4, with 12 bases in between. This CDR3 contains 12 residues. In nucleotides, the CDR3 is TGTGCCAGCCTCACCTACCCGTACGAGCAGTACTTC. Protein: CASLTYPYEQYF.

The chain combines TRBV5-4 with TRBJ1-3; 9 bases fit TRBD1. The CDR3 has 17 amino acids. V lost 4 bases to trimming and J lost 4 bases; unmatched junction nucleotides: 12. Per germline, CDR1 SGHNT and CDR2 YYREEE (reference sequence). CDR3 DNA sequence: TGTGCCAGCAGCCCTGCACAGGGGGCCCAACTCGGAAACACCATATATTTT. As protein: CASSPAQGAQLGNTIYF.

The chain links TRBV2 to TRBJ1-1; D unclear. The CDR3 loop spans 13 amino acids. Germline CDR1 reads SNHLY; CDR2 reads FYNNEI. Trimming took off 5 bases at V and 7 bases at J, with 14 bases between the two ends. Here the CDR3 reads CASSFGVVGEAFF. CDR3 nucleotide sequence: TGTGCCAGCAGTTTCGGGGTTGTAGGTGAAGCTTTCTTT. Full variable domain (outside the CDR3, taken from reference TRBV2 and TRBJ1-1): EPEVTQTPSHQVTQMGQEVILRCVPISNHLYFYWYRQILGQKVEFLVSFYNNEISEKSEIFDDQFSVERPDGSNFTLKIRSTKLEDSAMYFCASSFGVVGEAFFGQGTRLTVV.

The CDR3 nucleotides read TGTGCCATCAGGGGAGCCCCTTTGACTTATGGCTACACCTTC. This sequence encodes CAIRGAPLTYGYTF. This chain uses TRBV10-3 with TRBJ1-2, with D hard to call. Trimming shortened V by 6 bases and J by 5 bases, and 16 bases separated the two germline ends. Germline values: CDR1 ENHRY, CDR2 SYGVKD. This CDR3 is built from 14 residues.

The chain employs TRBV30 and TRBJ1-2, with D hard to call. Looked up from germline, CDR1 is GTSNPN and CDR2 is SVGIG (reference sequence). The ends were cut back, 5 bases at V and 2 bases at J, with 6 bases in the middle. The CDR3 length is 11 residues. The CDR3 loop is CAWGRNYGYTF. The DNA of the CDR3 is TGTGCCTGGGGGAGGAACTATGGCTACACCTTC.

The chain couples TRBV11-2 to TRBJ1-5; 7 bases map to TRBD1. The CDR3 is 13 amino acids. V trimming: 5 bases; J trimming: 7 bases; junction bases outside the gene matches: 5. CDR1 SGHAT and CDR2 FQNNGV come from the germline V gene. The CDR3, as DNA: TGTGCCAGCAGCGAGACAGGGTTACAGCCCCAGCATTTT. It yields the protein CASSETGLQPQHF.

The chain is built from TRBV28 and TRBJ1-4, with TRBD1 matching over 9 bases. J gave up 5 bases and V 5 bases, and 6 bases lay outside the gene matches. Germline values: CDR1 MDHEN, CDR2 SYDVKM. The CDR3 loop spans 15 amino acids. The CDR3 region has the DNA TGTGCCAGCAGTACACGGGACAGGGCGAATGAAAAACTGTTTTTT. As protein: CASSTRDRANEKLFF.